This T cell receptor (beta chain) is from a study of response to subunit inactivated influenza vaccine. Study-level findings and limits: The authors proposed limited new T cell recruitment per seasonal influenza vaccination.

MiXCR, applied by TCRdb to the RT-PCR reads, yields one record per CDR3 protein. The profile shows about 520,000 distinct CDR3 sequences, approximately 7.8% of them singletons. Germline values: CDR1 MNHEY, CDR2 SVGEGT. The length of the CDR3 is 15 residues. V was clipped by 5 bases and J by 0 bases, with 11 bases between them. This clonotype was recorded many times. Its antigen remains unknown. This receptor was identified in a man aged 45 to 75 who received an inactivated influenza vaccine. The gene calls are TRBV6-2 or TRBV6-3 and TRBJ2-1; D gene unclear. Sequenced material: PBMCs from blood, taken around 25 months after vaccination. In DNA form, the CDR3 reads TGTGCCAGCAGTAGATCGATCAGCTCCTACAATGAGCAGTTCTTC. Protein: CASSRSISSYNEQFF.